Listed below are T cell receptor beta chains from one sample, sequenced in a study of T cell changes during pregnancy in multiple sclerosis. Some clones are missing from TCRdb's copy, which holds only in-frame ones; the method was immunoSEQ multiplex PCR. This repertoire shows tens of thousands of clones, 85% to 90% found once; its top ten account for approximately 0.62%. Source: CD4+ T cells from peripheral blood mononuclear cells, taken in the first trimester of pregnancy. These TCRs come from a female donor with multiple sclerosis, enrolled in a pregnancy study. CDR3s include the opening cysteine and the closing phenylalanine or tryptophan. D genes are given only for firm matches.

v_call,j_call,d_call,cdr3_aa
TRBV6-4,TRBJ2-2,TRBD2,CASKASGRNTGELFF
TRBV9,TRBJ2-5,NA,CASSASGRGGRETQYF
TRBV19,TRBJ2-7,NA,CASSPLARSYEQYF
TRBV6-5,TRBJ2-1,NA,CASSYSTQAGLPFF
TRBV30,TRBJ1-2,NA,CAWTTGTGYTF
TRBV25-1,TRBJ1-4,TRBD1,CASSDRGPYEKLFF
TRBV5-1,TRBJ2-7,TRBD1,CASSYYPGQATYEQYF
TRBV5-1,TRBJ2-2,TRBD2,CASSSGLAGGFTGELFF
TRBV30,TRBJ1-1,NA,CAWSEVRGLPEAFF
TRBV5-1,TRBJ2-2,TRBD2,CASSGGRNTGELFF
TRBV11-3,TRBJ2-1,TRBD2,CASSSGVSSYNEQFF
TRBV20-1,TRBJ1-1,TRBD1,CKPGGNTEAFF
TRBV5-7,TRBJ2-7,NA,CASSLAKRSFVYEQYF
TRBV7-3,TRBJ1-2,TRBD1,CASSSGDRGNGYTF
TRBV28,TRBJ1-2,NA,CASRRESYGYTF
TRBV5-5,TRBJ1-2,NA,CASSLEGANYGYTF
TRBV9,TRBJ2-7,NA,CASSVGTTEYYEQYF
TRBV27,TRBJ1-2,TRBD1,CASSRTQGAGGYTF
TRBV5-1,TRBJ1-1,TRBD1,CASRTQTGVNTEAFF
TRBV19,TRBJ2-7,TRBD2,CASRSRTSGSREQYF
TRBV9,TRBJ2-1,NA,CASTRGSSSYNEQFF
TRBV28,TRBJ2-1,TRBD1,CASSPSGTGLNEQFF
TRBV9,TRBJ2-7,NA,CASSVGGRGSYEQYF
TRBV18,TRBJ1-2,NA,CASSPYSSDGYTF
TRBV7-2,TRBJ2-1,NA,CASSLVKGGAYNEQFF
TRBV5-1,TRBJ2-1,NA,CASSSSFYEQFF
TRBV6-6,TRBJ2-6,NA,CASSYIGSGANVLTF
TRBV6-1,TRBJ1-2,NA,CASSEGSRGRGYTF
TRBV12-5,TRBJ1-5,NA,CASGLAGSNQPQHF
TRBV6-1,TRBJ1-2,NA,CALGGATNYGYTF
TRBV19,TRBJ2-1,TRBD2,CASSIMLAGFISYNEQFF
TRBV27,TRBJ2-1,NA,CASSVGLDRSEQFF
TRBV7-2,TRBJ2-3,TRBD1,CASSWGQSLSDTQYF
TRBV10-1,TRBJ1-1,NA,CASSESRGPMNTEAFF